This section outlines one T cell receptor beta chain sequence together with its context. The CDR3 runs to 13 residues. The trim removed 2 bases at V and 3 bases at J, leaving 1 base unmatched. Germline V gene lookup returns CDR1 LGHNA and CDR2 YSLEER. These data are taken from a study of blood T cell repertoires in COVID-19. Study summary: Both acute and convalescent COVID-19 samples were obtained from the United States, Italy and Spain. From T cells, B-cell-depleted T cells, or PBMCs came the material, which was cDNA or gDNA.

Original processing methods: Estimated nucleated cell counts came from reference gene primer amplification. TCRdb's table, derived via immunoSEQ multiplex PCR, lists solely in-frame clones and lacks some. The DNA gave D and trimming, while V, J and clone size come from that table. The data hold roughly 300,000 clones, with roughly 82% observed a single time. The receptor's source is a woman in her forties or fifties with acute or convalescent COVID-19. V usage is TRBV4-3 and J usage is TRBJ2-7, with TRBD2 identical over 7 bases. The specimen sequenced was peripheral blood. The CDR3 loop is CASSQIAGYEQYF. The CDR3 bases are TGCGCCAGCAGCCAAATAGCGGGCTACGAGCAGTACTTC.